The source of this T cell receptor (beta chain) is a study of CD8 T cells in Susac syndrome. The CDR3 covers 13 residues. The V gene lost 3 bases and the J gene lost 5 bases, with 11 bases spanning the gap. In germline, CDR1 is LGHDT, CDR2 YNNKEL (reference sequence). CD8+ and CD4+ T cells circulating in blood were sequenced for TCR beta. The multiple sclerosis controls comprised treatment-naive patients whose relapsing-remitting disease was stable or active. RNA totalling roughly 0.5 to 1 ug underwent reverse transcription with random hexamers. Amplification of the TCR beta CDR3 was carried out by immunoSEQ multiplex PCR, which spanned a total of 54 Vbeta and 13 Jbeta segments. TCRdb processed the immunoSEQ multiplex PCR reads anew with MiXCR; each CDR3 protein has one entry. The sample comprises some 200,000 distinct CDR3 sequences, approximately 95% of which are singletons, and roughly 0.1% rests with the top ten.

Source material: CD4+ T cells from PBMCs. The sequence was collected from a human donor with multiple sclerosis. The rearrangement uses TRBV3-1 and TRBJ2-7; weak D call: TRBD2 (5 bases). As DNA, the CDR3 is TGTGCCAGCAGCCAGTCCCGGGGTGACGAGCAGTACTTC. Its translation is CASSQSRGDEQYF.